This TCR beta chain was recorded in a study of human T cells and chemical hapten exposure. On the study more broadly: Across samples, TCR yields varied, mostly owing to small differences in pooled library volumes. Study-wide results and limits: DPC sensitization produced no change in TCRs with frequency above 1 in 1000.

With regard to this clonotype: The target antigen is unknown.

Extraction yielded total RNA from whole blood (unfractionated). Germline values: CDR1 MDHEN, CDR2 SYDVKM. The CDR3 has 14 amino acids. The V and J ends lost 5 bases and 4 bases respectively, with 15 bases between them. Library construction involved attaching unique molecular identifiers to individual cDNA molecules, which allowed quantitative, reproducible TCR counting. Under the authors' procedure: A per-sample median of approximately 100,000 TCRs was observed, with a range of about 23,224 to 750,000. TCRdb re-called the 5' RACE reads through MiXCR, storing one row per CDR3 protein. These V and J calls originate from TCRdb's pipeline instead of the authors' own analysis. The table includes tens of thousands of distinct CDR3 sequences, more than 7.5% detected once.

The chain carries TRBV28 and TRBJ2-7; possibly TRBD2 for D (6 bases). The sequence was collected from a male donor in good health. The CDR3 sequence: CASSGEDTDYEQYF. The CDR3, as DNA: TGTGCCAGCAGTGGGGAGGACACTGATTACGAGCAGTACTTC.